Listed here are 13 T cell receptor beta chains from one sample, sequenced in a study of T-cell memory formation after mild COVID-19. TCRdb reprocessed the 5' RACE reads via MiXCR and lists one record per CDR3 protein. This table holds 240,000 or so distinct CDR3 sequences, around a tenth found once. Sequenced: PBMCs or a T cell subset sorted from them (not recorded which). Receptors were obtained from a man between 18 and 29 years old who had mild COVID-19 (a few samples of this study predate the infection). Cell type and time point are not known.

This clonotype turned up a few times. The genes are TRBV6-5 and TRBJ2-3, with a possible D match to TRBD1 (6 bases). Per the germline V gene, CDR1 is MNHEY and CDR2 is SVGAGI. This CDR3 comprises 16 residues. V lost 2 bases to trimming and J lost 6 bases, with 18 bases between them. The CDR3 loop reads CASSYGTGPLMDTQYF. The DNA for the CDR3 is TGTGCCAGCAGTTACGGAACAGGGCCCCTCATGGATACGCAGTATTTT.

This clonotype was seen only a few times. V gene TRBV19 combines with J gene TRBJ1-2; 9 bases map to TRBD1. The CDR3 consists of 16 residues. The V segment lost 3 bases and the J segment 1 base; nucleotides outside the gene matches: 6. The germline V gene has CDR1 LNHDA and CDR2 SQIVND (reference sequence). This CDR3 reads CASSMRGTGLNYGYTF. Here the CDR3 DNA reads TGTGCCAGTAGTATGAGGGGGACAGGGCTTAACTATGGCTACACCTTC.

The chain combines TRBV7-9 with TRBJ1-1; TRBD1 might be the D (6 bases). The ends were cut back, 3 bases at V and 2 bases at J, with 10 bases in the middle. In germline, CDR1 is SEHNR, CDR2 FQNEAQ (reference sequence). CDR3 length: 14 residues. DNA of the CDR3: TGTGCCAGCAGCTTCACGGACAGAAACACTGAAGCTTTCTTT. It encodes CASSFTDRNTEAFF.

This clonotype was found a few times. The chain couples TRBV6-5 to TRBJ2-1, with 9 bases identical to TRBD2. V shed 7 bases and J 10 bases; nucleotides not matched to a gene: 5. The CDR3 contains 12 residues. The germline V gene has CDR1 MNHEY and CDR2 SVGAGI. The chain's CDR3 is CASKGREGEQFF. CDR3 DNA: TGTGCCAGCAAGGGGCGGGAGGGGGAGCAGTTCTTC.

This clonotype was counted ten times or more. This chain uses TRBV7-2 with TRBJ2-3; TRBD2 agrees at 10 bases. The V and J ends lost 4 bases and 2 bases, in that order; junction bases with no gene match: 12. This CDR3 has 18 residues. Germline lookup yields CDR1 SGHTA and CDR2 FQGNSA. The CDR3 region has the DNA TGTGCCAGCAGCTCTCGGGCTAGCGGGGGCCGCCTCACAGATACGCAGTATTTT. It codes for CASSSRASGGRLTDTQYF.

The V gene is TRBV20-1, the J gene TRBJ2-5; TRBD1 is a possible D gene (5 bases). The germline gives CDR1 DFQATT, CDR2 SNEGSKA (reference sequence). V lost 1 base and J lost 4, with 10 bases in between. CDR3 length equals 13 residues. As DNA, the CDR3 is TGCAGTGCTAGAGGACAGACAGTAGAGACCCAGTACTTC. Protein sequence: CSARGQTVETQYF.

The rearrangement links TRBV9 to TRBJ1-1; TRBD1 aligns across 8 bases. V shed 5 bases, J shed 1 base, and the junction held 10 bases outside the gene matches. There are 16 residues in the CDR3. Germline assignment: CDR1 SGDLS and CDR2 YYNGEE. The CDR3 protein is CASSRRDRTQNTEAFF. The CDR3 DNA reads TGTGCCAGCAGTCGTCGGGACAGGACTCAGAACACTGAAGCTTTCTTT. The entire variable domain, with the rest obtained from reference TRBV9 and TRBJ1-1, is as follows: DSGVTQTPKHLITATGQRVTLRCSPRSGDLSVYWYQQSLDQGLQFLIQYYNGEERAKGNILERFSAQQFPDLHSELNLSSLELGDSALYFCASSRRDRTQNTEAFFGQGTRLTVV.

The chain recombines TRBV7-6 with TRBJ1-1; no clear D. Trimming removed 0 bases from V and 10 bases from J, with 12 bases in between. Germline CDR1 SGHVS, CDR2 FNYEAQ. The CDR3 has 13 residues. The CDR3, as DNA: TGTGCCAGCAGCTTAGCGCTGGGGAAACCAGCTTTCTTT. Translating gives CASSLALGKPAFF.

The sample holds a few counts of this clonotype. The rearrangement uses TRBV6-6 and TRBJ2-7; TRBD1 might be the D (5 bases). Germline lookup yields CDR1 MNHNY and CDR2 SVGAGI (reference sequence). The CDR3 runs to 12 residues. Trimming left V 6 bases short and J 2 bases short, with 8 bases between. In DNA, the CDR3 is TGTGCCAGCAGCGACAGAGCCTACGAGCAGTACGTC. It encodes CASSDRAYEQYV.

This clonotype showed up just a few times. The junction departs from the called germline gene at one end, perhaps through a read error. The chain employs TRBV7-7 and TRBJ2-1; D is unresolved. The germline CDR1 and CDR2 sequences are SSHAT and FNYEAQ (reference sequence). This CDR3 has 15 residues. The CDR3 DNA is TGTGCTAGCAGCTTAGGCTTAATGTCTTACAATGAGCAGTTCTTC. It codes for CASSLGLMSYNEQFF.

The rearrangement links TRBV7-3 to TRBJ2-5; D gene uncertain. The CDR3 sequence is 12 residues long. Trimming stripped 5 bases from V and 9 bases from J, with 13 bases between. CDR1 and CDR2 from the germline V gene are SGHTA and FQGTGA. CDR3: CASSPGPGPQYF. DNA for the CDR3: TGTGCCAGCAGCCCCGGACCAGGCCCCCAGTACTTC.

The chain couples TRBV10-1 to TRBJ2-7; D perhaps matches TRBD1 (6 bases). Germline CDR1 reads WNHNN; CDR2 reads SYGVQD (reference sequence). Trimming removed 3 bases from V and 5 bases from J, with 17 bases in between. There are 15 residues in the CDR3. The CDR3 loop reads CASSDSRDRSHEQYV. CDR3 nucleotide sequence: TGCGCCAGCAGTGATAGTCGAGACAGGTCCCACGAGCAGTACGTC.

The genes are TRBV29-1 and TRBJ1-1; a possible D gene is TRBD1 (5 bases). The V end lost 5 bases, the J end lost 4 bases, and 8 bases lay between the germline ends. In germline, CDR1 is SQVTM, CDR2 ANQGSEA. This CDR3 comprises 11 residues. CDR3 in amino acids: CSVRGFTEAFF. CDR3 nucleotides: TGCAGCGTTCGGGGGTTCACTGAAGCTTTCTTT.